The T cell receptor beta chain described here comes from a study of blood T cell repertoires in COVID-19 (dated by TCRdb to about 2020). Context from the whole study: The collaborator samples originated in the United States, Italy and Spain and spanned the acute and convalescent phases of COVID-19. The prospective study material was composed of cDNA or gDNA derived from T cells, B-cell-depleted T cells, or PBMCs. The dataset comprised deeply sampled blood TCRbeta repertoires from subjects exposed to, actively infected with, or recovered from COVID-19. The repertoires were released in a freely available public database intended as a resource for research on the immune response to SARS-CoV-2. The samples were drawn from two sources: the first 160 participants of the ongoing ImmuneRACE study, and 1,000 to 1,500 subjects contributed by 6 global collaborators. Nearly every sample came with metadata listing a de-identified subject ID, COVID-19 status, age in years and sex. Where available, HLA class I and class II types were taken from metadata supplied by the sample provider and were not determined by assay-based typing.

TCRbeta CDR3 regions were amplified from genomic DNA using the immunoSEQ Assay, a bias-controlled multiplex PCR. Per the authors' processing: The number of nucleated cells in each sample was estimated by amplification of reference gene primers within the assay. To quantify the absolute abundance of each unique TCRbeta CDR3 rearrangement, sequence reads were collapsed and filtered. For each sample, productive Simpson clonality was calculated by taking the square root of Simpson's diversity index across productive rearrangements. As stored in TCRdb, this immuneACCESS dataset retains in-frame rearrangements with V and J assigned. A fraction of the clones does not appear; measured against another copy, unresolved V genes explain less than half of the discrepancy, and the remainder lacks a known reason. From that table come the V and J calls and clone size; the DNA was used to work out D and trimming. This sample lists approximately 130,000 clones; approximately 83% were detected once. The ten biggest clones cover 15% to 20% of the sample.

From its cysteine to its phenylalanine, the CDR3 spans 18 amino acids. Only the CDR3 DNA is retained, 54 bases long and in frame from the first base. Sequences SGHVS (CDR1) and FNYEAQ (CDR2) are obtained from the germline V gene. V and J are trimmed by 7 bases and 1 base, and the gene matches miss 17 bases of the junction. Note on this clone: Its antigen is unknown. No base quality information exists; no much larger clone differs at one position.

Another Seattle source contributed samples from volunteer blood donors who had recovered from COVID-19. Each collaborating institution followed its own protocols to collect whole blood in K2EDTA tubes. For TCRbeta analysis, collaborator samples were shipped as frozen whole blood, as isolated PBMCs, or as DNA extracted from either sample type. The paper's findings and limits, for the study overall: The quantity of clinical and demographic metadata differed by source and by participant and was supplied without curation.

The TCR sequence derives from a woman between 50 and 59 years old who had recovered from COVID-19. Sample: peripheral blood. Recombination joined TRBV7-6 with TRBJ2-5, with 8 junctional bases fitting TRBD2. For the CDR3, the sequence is CASTKIGGANGIQETQYF. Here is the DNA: TGTGCCAGCACCAAAATCGGGGGGGCCAACGGGATCCAAGAGACCCAGTACTTC.